The 26 T cell receptor beta chains below were found in one sample sequenced in a study of T cells after posttransplantation cyclophosphamide. Only in-frame clones appear in the TCRdb table, and some are missing; sequencing was by immunoSEQ multiplex PCR. The sample lists fewer than 12,000 clones, more than 75% occurring once. Busulfan-fludarabine conditioning, marrow transplant, and cyclophosphamide on days +3 and +4 were administered. The source was CD4+ T cells sorted from PBMCs, collected after allogeneic stem cell transplant with posttransplant cyclophosphamide. Receptor source: a male patient aged 25-45 years who received an allogeneic stem cell transplant from a related donor, was CMV-positive, and had acute GVHD only. Some T cells may originate from the graft donor.

This clone appeared once. A read error may account for a junction end that differs from germline. V and J are TRBV20-1 and TRBJ1-1; the D gene is possibly TRBD1 (5 bases). Germline V gene data show CDR1 as DFQATT and CDR2 as SNEGSKA (reference sequence). The CDR3 runs 11 residues. CDR3 DNA: TGCAGTGCTAGAGTAGGGGTGGACTACCCCTTT. Translating gives CSARVGVDYPF.

This chain uses TRBV7-2 with TRBJ1-2, with D uncertain. The V gene lost 3 bases and the J gene lost 5 bases, with 7 bases spanning the gap. The CDR3 spans 12 residues. Germline CDR1 is SGHTA and CDR2 is FQGNSA. The DNA for the CDR3 is TGTGCCAGCAGCTTCCAGGTTTATGGCTACACCTTC. This translates into CASSFQVYGYTF.

This clone showed up just once. The CDR3 DNA sequence: TGTGCCAGCAGTTTCACCCAGGGGACCGAGCAGTACTTC. Its translation: CASSFTQGTEQYF. The chain uses TRBV6-5 and TRBJ2-7; D may be TRBD1 (6 bases). The CDR3 covers 13 residues. Germline lookup yields CDR1 MNHEY and CDR2 SVGAGI. The germline V and J ends were trimmed by 4 bases and 6 bases, with 13 bases remaining between them.

In its sample, this clone ranks as large (0.1 to 1%). The CDR3 nucleotides read TGCGCCAGCAGCCATTTAGCGGGGGGGCCGTATGAGCAGTTCTTC. Protein product: CASSHLAGGPYEQFF. V and J are TRBV4-3 and TRBJ2-1, with 11 bases matching TRBD2. Germline V gene lookup returns CDR1 LGHNA and CDR2 YSLEER. The V segment lost 3 bases and the J segment 8 bases; nucleotides outside the gene matches: 6. CDR3 length equals 15 residues.

Only a few counts were recorded for this clone. The chain carries TRBV12-2 and TRBJ2-5; the table's D call TRBD1 went unverified against the DNA. TRBV12-2 is an annotated pseudogene. This CDR3 is 16 amino acids long. In DNA, the CDR3 is TGTGCAAGTCGCTTGGTATATCGGGACAGCGAAGAGACCCAGTACTTC. This codes for CASRLVYRDSEETQYF.

The rearrangement joins TRBV13 to TRBJ2-1; D may be TRBD1 (6 bases). This CDR3 has 15 amino acids. The germline CDR1 and CDR2 sequences are PRHDT and FYEKMQ (reference sequence). V was pared by 4 bases and J by 2 bases, with 12 bases between. The CDR3 sequence: CASSSRDNPYNEQFF. In DNA form, the CDR3 reads TGTGCCAGCAGCTCCCGGGACAACCCCTACAATGAGCAGTTCTTC.

In its sample, this clone was seen a few times. The rearrangement joins TRBV30 to TRBJ2-1; 8 bases match TRBD1. Losses at the gene ends were 0 bases for V and 8 bases for J; bases not matched to a gene: 9. This CDR3 contains 15 residues. Germline V gene lookup returns CDR1 GTSNPN and CDR2 SVGIG (reference sequence). Written as DNA, the CDR3 is TGTGCCTGGAGTGTAGGGCTAGACAGGGGCGATGAGCAGTTCTTC. Protein product: CAWSVGLDRGDEQFF.

The chain carries TRBV18 and TRBJ2-5; D is uncertain. Per the germline V gene, CDR1 is KGHSH and CDR2 is LQKENI. This CDR3 is built from 15 residues. Trimming took off 0 bases at V and 2 bases at J, with 10 bases between the two ends. The DNA for the CDR3 is TGTGCCAGCTCACCACCCACGAGTCCTCAAGAGACCCAGTACTTC. The encoded protein is CASSPPTSPQETQYF.

The chain is built from TRBV19 and TRBJ1-5, with D unclear. Germline V gives CDR1 LNHDA, CDR2 SQIVND (reference sequence). CDR3 size: 14 residues. Trimming pared 5 bases from V and 2 bases from J, leaving 10 bases between. CDR3 region: CASSSMVGNQPQHF. The CDR3 bases are TGTGCCAGTAGTTCCATGGTAGGCAATCAGCCCCAGCATTTT.

The chain joins TRBV10-3 to TRBJ1-2, with D perhaps matching TRBD1 (6 bases). The CDR3 runs 14 residues. The germline V gene encodes CDR1 ENHRY and CDR2 SYGVKD. Trimming stripped 4 bases from V and 0 bases from J, with 9 bases between. The CDR3 bases are TGTGCCATCAGTGTCGGACAGTCTAACTATGGCTACACCTTC. Translated, it gives CAISVGQSNYGYTF.

V and J are TRBV2 and TRBJ1-2; 10 nucleotides align to TRBD1. CDR3 size: 16 residues. Germline V gene lookup returns CDR1 SNHLY and CDR2 FYNNEI. With 3 bases clipped from V and 6 bases from J, the junction kept 10 bases outside the gene matches. This chain's CDR3 is CASSDPGQGVWDGYTF. The CDR3 bases are TGTGCCAGCAGTGATCCCGGACAGGGGGTTTGGGATGGCTACACCTTC.

The chain employs TRBV4-2 and TRBJ2-7, with TRBD2 matching over 13 bases. V gave up 0 bases and J gave up 5 bases; unmatched junction bases: 1. Germline CDR1 LGHNA, CDR2 YNFKEQ. This CDR3 spans 15 amino acids. CDR3 nucleotides: TGTGCCAGCAGCCAAGAGACTAGCGGGGGGAACGAGCAGTACTTC. This codes for CASSQETSGGNEQYF.

The chain carries TRBV20-1 and TRBJ1-1; no clear D. Germline V gene lookup returns CDR1 DFQATT and CDR2 SNEGSKA (reference sequence). V was cut by 3 bases and J by 5 bases, with 4 bases left in between. The CDR3 runs 10 residues. The CDR3 DNA is TGCAGTGCTAGGTATACTGAAGCTTTCTTT. This translates into CSARYTEAFF.

The CDR3 reads CASSLSRGGPADTQYF. For the CDR3, the DNA is TGTGCCAGCAGCTTAAGCCGGGGGGGGCCGGCAGATACGCAGTATTTT. The chain employs TRBV7-8 and TRBJ2-3, with 8 nucleotides matching TRBD2. The V segment lost 2 bases and the J segment 4 bases; nucleotides outside the gene matches: 8. Germline V CDR1 and CDR2: SGHVS, FQNEAQ. This CDR3 has 16 amino acids.

V and J are TRBV18 and TRBJ2-7; 9 bases fit TRBD1. Germline CDR1 reads KGHSH; CDR2 reads LQKENI. Unmatched junction bases numbered 11, after V lost 3 bases and J lost 5 bases. This CDR3 is built from 16 residues. CDR3 loop: CASSPVRDRAVNEQYF. In nucleotides, the CDR3 is TGTGCCAGCTCACCTGTACGGGACAGGGCGGTCAACGAGCAGTACTTC. Supplemented by reference TRBV18 and TRBJ2-7, the full variable domain reads NAGVMQNPRHLVRRRGQEARLRCSPMKGHSHVYWYRQLPEEGLKFMVYLQKENIIDESGMPKERFSAEFPKEGPSILRIQQVVRGDSAAYFCASSPVRDRAVNEQYFGPGTRLTVT.

The J gene is TRBJ1-1, the V gene TRBV11-3; 7 bases are shared with TRBD1. Germline V gives CDR1 SGHNT, CDR2 YENEEA. J gave up 2 bases and V 4 bases, and 4 bases lay outside the gene matches. The CDR3 covers 14 residues. CDR3 loop: CASSSQGENTEAFF. Here the CDR3 DNA reads TGTGCCAGCAGCTCTCAGGGGGAAAACACTGAAGCTTTCTTT. Looking up the rest from reference TRBV11-3 and TRBJ1-1 gives the full variable domain: EAGVVQSPRYKIIEKKQPVAFWCNPISGHNTLYWYLQNLGQGPELLIRYENEEAVDDSQLPKDRFSAERLKGVDSTLKIQPAELGDSAVYLCASSSQGENTEAFFGQGTRLTVV.

This clone was counted a single time. The chain joins TRBV5-5 to TRBJ2-3; the match to TRBD2 covers 11 bases. Trimming removed 4 bases from V and 4 bases from J; junction bases left unmatched: 8. Germline CDR1 SGHKS, CDR2 YYEKEE (reference sequence). The CDR3 has 16 amino acids. CDR3 sequence: CASSRPGTSGADTQYF. CDR3 DNA sequence: TGTGCCAGCAGCCGACCCGGGACTAGCGGAGCAGATACGCAGTATTTT. The variable domain in full, with the rest retrieved from reference TRBV5-5 and TRBJ2-3, is DAGVTQSPTHLIKTRGQQVTLRCSPISGHKSVSWYQQVLGQGPQFIFQYYEKEERGRGNFPDRFSARQFPNYSSELNVNALLLGDSALYLCASSRPGTSGADTQYFGPGTRLTVL.

V gene TRBV10-3 combines with J gene TRBJ1-2; D may be TRBD1 (5 bases). V lost 3 bases and J 7 bases, leaving 9 bases between the germline ends. This CDR3 has 12 residues. The germline V gene encodes CDR1 ENHRY and CDR2 SYGVKD. The CDR3 DNA follows: TGTGCCATCAGTGATAGGGGCGGTGGCTACACCTTC. It is translated as CAISDRGGGYTF.

To note about this clone: This CDR3 is also generated by other DNA sequences in the sample. In DNA form, the CDR3 reads TGCGCCAGCAGCTTGGGGGCAGGGAACACTGAAGCTTTCTTT. This codes for CASSLGAGNTEAFF. This chain links TRBV5-1 with TRBJ1-1; unclear D gene. Trimming shortened V by 0 bases and J by 1 base, and 7 bases separated the two germline ends. In germline, CDR1 is SGHRS, CDR2 YFSETQ. CDR3 length equals 14 residues.

This chain connects TRBV19 to TRBJ1-6, with TRBD1 identical over 9 bases. The CDR3 spans 15 residues. V lost 4 bases, J lost 8 bases, and 6 bases stayed unmatched. The germline gives CDR1 LNHDA, CDR2 SQIVND (reference sequence). The CDR3 region has the DNA TGTGCCAGTAGTACAGGACAGGGGAGGGATTCACCCCTCCACTTT. Translated, it gives CASSTGQGRDSPLHF.

The chain is built from TRBV5-1 and TRBJ1-1; D is undetermined. Trimming removed 1 base at V and 5 bases at J, with 9 bases between. The CDR3 has 13 amino acids. Germline assignment: CDR1 SGHRS and CDR2 YFSETQ. The CDR3 sequence is CASSLMTWTEAFF. The CDR3 DNA is TGCGCCAGCAGCTTGATGACTTGGACTGAAGCTTTCTTT.

The genes are TRBV6-5 and TRBJ2-7; TRBD2 is a possible D gene (6 bases). From germline, CDR1 is MNHEY and CDR2 SVGAGI. Trimming removed 5 bases at V and 2 bases at J, with 13 bases between. The CDR3 has 14 amino acids. The CDR3 bases are TGTGCCAGCAGTGTCGGCGGGGTGCCCTACGAGCAGTACTTC. It codes for CASSVGGVPYEQYF.

V and J are TRBV5-1 and TRBJ1-3; D uncertain. The CDR3 is 17 amino acids. The germline V gene has CDR1 SGHRS and CDR2 YFSETQ. V dropped 0 bases and J dropped 0 bases, with 13 bases sitting between them. The CDR3 loop reads CASSLVRDASSGNTIYF. The CDR3 DNA sequence: TGCGCCAGCAGCTTGGTACGCGACGCTAGCTCTGGAAACACCATATATTTT.

This clone appeared a single time. The chain uses TRBV5-1 and TRBJ2-5; D gene ambiguous. Germline V gene sequence: CDR1 SGHRS, CDR2 YFSETQ. Trimming left V 0 bases short and J 2 bases short, with 5 bases between. This CDR3 comprises 13 residues. The CDR3 region is CASSLGLQETQYF. Written as DNA, the CDR3 is TGCGCCAGCAGCTTGGGCCTACAAGAGACCCAGTACTTC.

CDR3 region: CATGQESDSPLHF. CDR3 DNA: TGTGCCACAGGACAGGAGAGCGATTCACCCCTCCACTTT. This sequence joins TRBV6-1 and TRBJ1-6, with 7 positions matching TRBD1. Germline assignment: CDR1 MNHNS and CDR2 SASEGT. The V segment lost 10 bases and the J segment 8 bases; nucleotides outside the gene matches: 8. The CDR3 is 13 residues long.

The chain joins TRBV7-2 to TRBJ1-5; D remains unclear. Germline V gene sequence: CDR1 SGHTA, CDR2 FQGNSA. V shed 5 bases and J shed 3 bases, with 8 bases lying between them. The CDR3 is 13 residues long. The CDR3 sequence is CASSKRYNQPQHF. The CDR3 DNA is TGTGCCAGCAGCAAGCGGTACAATCAGCCCCAGCATTTT.